This TCR beta chain is drawn from a study of blood T cell repertoires in COVID-19. Clones were sequenced by immunoSEQ multiplex PCR, and TCRdb holds only the in-frame ones, with some missing. This table has about 300,000 clones, nearly 90% appearing once. Participants' own reports of clinical history determined their cohort assignment. All recovered Cohort 3 donors got two negative PCRs, got clearance, or saw symptom resolution. This TCR was recovered from a woman in her 30s who had recovered from COVID-19. Sequenced: PBMCs or T cells enriched from blood (not recorded which).

The CDR3 DNA reads as TGTGCCAGCAGCACCCTCAGCGGGGTCTACGAGCAGTACTTC. This gives the protein CASSTLSGVYEQYF. The chain employs TRBV7-8 and TRBJ2-7; 7 nucleotides agree with TRBD2. Germline assignment: CDR1 SGHVS and CDR2 FQNEAQ. This CDR3 is 14 amino acids long. J was trimmed by 3 bases and V by 5 bases; bases with no gene match: 7.